These T cell receptor beta chains were read from a single sample in a study of T-cell memory formation after mild COVID-19. TCRdb itself ran the 5' RACE reads through MiXCR, one entry per CDR3 protein. This sample has approximately 350,000 distinct CDR3 sequences, with over 10% found just once. Input material: PBMCs or a T cell subset sorted from them (not recorded which). Receptor source: a man aged 18 to 29 who had mild COVID-19 (a few samples of this study predate the infection). Cell type and time point are not known. The CDR3 runs from the conserved cysteine through the conserved F or W. D genes are given only for firm matches. Not every row has a clone size; where given, it reads once, few, many or a size class.

size	D	V	J	CDR3	DNA
.	TRBD2	TRBV6-5	TRBJ2-1	CASRGLGDYNEQFF	TGTGCCAGCAGGGGACTAGGGGACTACAATGAGCAGTTCTTC
few	.	TRBV5-1	TRBJ2-2	CASREGGRGELFF	TGCGCCAGCAGAGAAGGGGGTCGCGGGGAGCTGTTTTTT
many	.	TRBV7-6	TRBJ2-1	CASSLTDYPYNEQFF	TGTGCCAGCAGCCTGACAGACTACCCTTACAATGAGCAGTTCTTC
few	TRBD2	TRBV10-1	TRBJ2-1	CASSDAGDRPGSYNEQFF	TGCGCCAGCAGTGATGCGGGGGACCGACCTGGCTCCTACAATGAGCAGTTCTTC
.	.	TRBV7-2	TRBJ1-1	CASSIQGYGAFF	TGTGCCAGCAGCATACAGGGTTACGGAGCTTTCTTT
few	.	TRBV6-2/TRBV6-3	TRBJ2-1	CASTQRSHHEQFF	TGTGCCAGCACTCAGAGGTCACACCATGAGCAGTTCTTC
few	.	TRBV12-3/TRBV12-4	TRBJ1-1	CASSQGPYTEAFF	TGTGCCAGCAGCCAGGGGCCCTACACTGAAGCTTTCTTT
few	.	TRBV20-1	TRBJ2-1	CSARRGYNEQFF	TGCAGTGCTAGGAGGGGGTACAATGAGCAGTTCTTC
few	.	TRBV4-3	TRBJ2-1	CASSQESRAWEQFF	TGCGCCAGCAGCCAAGAGAGCAGGGCCTGGGAGCAGTTCTTC
.	.	TRBV29-1	TRBJ1-1	CSVVPEGTEAFF	TGCAGCGTTGTCCCGGAGGGCACTGAAGCTTTCTTT
.	.	TRBV28	TRBJ2-3	CASSSTNMGRLARQYF	TGTGCCAGCAGTTCTACAAATATGGGCCGGTTGGCAAGGCAGTATTTT
.	.	TRBV20-1	TRBJ1-5	CSARHGDSNQPQHF	TGCAGTGCCAGACACGGGGATAGCAATCAGCCCCAGCATTTT
few	TRBD1	TRBV11-2	TRBJ1-4	CASSLHGQEISSNEKLFF	TGTGCCAGCAGCTTACATGGACAGGAGATATCGTCTAATGAAAAACTGTTTTTT
few	.	TRBV5-1	TRBJ2-6	CASSSRAAVSGANVLTF	TGCGCCAGCAGCTCCCGTGCGGCAGTCTCTGGGGCCAACGTCCTGACTTTC
many	.	TRBV5-4	TRBJ2-1	CASSGDYPSEQFF	TGTGCCAGCAGCGGAGACTATCCGAGTGAGCAGTTCTTC
.	.	TRBV9	TRBJ2-3	CASSVRGAADTQYF	TGTGCCAGCAGCGTACGGGGGGCAGCAGATACGCAGTATTTT
.	TRBD1	TRBV7-9	TRBJ1-1	CASSLTGTGEGNTEAFF	TGTGCCAGCAGCCTCACCGGGACAGGGGAAGGTAACACTGAAGCTTTCTTT
few	.	TRBV3-1	TRBJ2-3	CASSLDAATDTQYF	TGTGCCAGCAGCCTGGATGCGGCCACAGATACGCAGTATTTT
many	.	TRBV5-1	TRBJ2-2	CASSRTDSLNTGELFF	TGCGCCAGCAGCCGAACAGACAGCCTAAACACCGGGGAGCTGTTTTTT
many	.	TRBV5-1	TRBJ2-5	CASSLTGEQETQYF	TGCGCCAGCAGCTTAACGGGGGAACAAGAGACCCAGTACTTC
.	TRBD1	TRBV7-8	TRBJ1-6	CASSLGTANSPLHF	TGTGCCAGCAGCCTTGGGACAGCTAATTCACCCCTCCACTTT
few	.	TRBV15	TRBJ2-3	CATSRALIGGRTDTQYF	TGTGCCACCAGCAGAGCCCTTATAGGGGGGAGGACAGATACGCAGTATTTT
many	.	TRBV7-7	TRBJ2-5	CASSSQGRQETQYF	TGTGCTAGCAGCTCGCAGGGTCGCCAAGAGACCCAGTACTTC
few	.	TRBV20-1	TRBJ1-5	CSARLDRNSNQPQHF	TGCAGTGCTAGATTAGACAGGAACAGCAATCAGCCCCAGCATTTT